This T cell receptor (beta chain) comes out of a study of CD8 T cells in ankylosing spondylitis. Details on this clonotype: Its antigen is unidentified.

Study-wide results and caveats: Several highly homologous variants formed a TCR beta motif that appeared characteristic of ankylosing spondylitis blood.

Germline CDR1 reads SEHNR; CDR2 reads FQNEAQ (reference sequence). Trimming took off 5 bases at V and 5 bases at J, with 17 bases between the two ends. CDR3 length: 15 residues. TCRdb re-analysed the 5' RACE reads in MiXCR, keeping a single row per CDR3 protein. The sample has approximately 220,000 distinct CDR3 sequences, about 18% seen once; the top ten hold about two fifths. This chain joins TRBV7-9 and TRBJ2-3, with TRBD2 as a possible D gene (5 bases). Sample: blood, either unsorted or a sorted T cell fraction (not recorded which). This TCR was sampled from a male donor with ankylosing spondylitis. Here the CDR3 reads CASSNPHGDLDTQYF. Written as DNA, the CDR3 is TGTGCCAGCAGCAACCCCCACGGGGATTTAGATACGCAGTATTTT. The whole variable domain, filled in from reference TRBV7-9 and TRBJ2-3, reads DTGVSQNPRHKITKRGQNVTFRCDPISEHNRLYWYRQTLGQGPEFLTYFQNEAQLEKSRLLSDRFSAERPKGSFSTLEIQRTEQGDSAMYLCASSNPHGDLDTQYFGPGTRLTVL.